This T cell receptor beta chain was sequenced during a study of blood T cell repertoires in COVID-19. Clones were sequenced by immunoSEQ multiplex PCR, and TCRdb holds only the in-frame ones, with some missing. The sample includes about 33,000 clones, around 88% of them seen just once. Trimming cost V 5 bases and J 3 bases, with 22 bases left between them. Germline V gives CDR1 SEHNR, CDR2 FQNEAQ (reference sequence). CDR3 length: 17 residues. J is TRBJ2-5 and V is TRBV7-9; D possibly corresponds to TRBD2 (6 bases). The sequence was collected from a human donor in a cohort sampled during active COVID-19. The sample was peripheral blood. CDR3 amino acids: CASSPRVGRDGKETQYF. CDR3 DNA: TGTGCCAGCAGCCCTCGAGTTGGGCGGGACGGTAAAGAGACCCAGTACTTC.